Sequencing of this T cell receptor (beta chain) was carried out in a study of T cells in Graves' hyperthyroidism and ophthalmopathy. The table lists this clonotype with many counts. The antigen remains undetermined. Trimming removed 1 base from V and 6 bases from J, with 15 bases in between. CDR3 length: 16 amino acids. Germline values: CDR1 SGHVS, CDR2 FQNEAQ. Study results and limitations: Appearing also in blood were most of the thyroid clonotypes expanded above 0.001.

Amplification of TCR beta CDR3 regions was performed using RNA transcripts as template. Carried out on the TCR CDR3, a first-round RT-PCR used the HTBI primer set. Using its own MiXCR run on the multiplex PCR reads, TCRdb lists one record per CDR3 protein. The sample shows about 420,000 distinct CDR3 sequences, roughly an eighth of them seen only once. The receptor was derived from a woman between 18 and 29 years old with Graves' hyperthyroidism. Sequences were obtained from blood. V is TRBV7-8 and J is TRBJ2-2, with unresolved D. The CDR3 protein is CASSLVKGMKSGELFF. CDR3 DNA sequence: TGTGCCAGCAGCTTAGTTAAGGGCATGAAGTCCGGGGAGCTGTTTTTT. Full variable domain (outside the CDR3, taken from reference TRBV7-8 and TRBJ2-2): GAGVSQSPRYKVAKRGQDVALRCDPISGHVSLFWYQQALGQGPEFLTYFQNEAQLDKSGLPSDRFFAERPEGSVSTLKIQRTQQEDSAVYLCASSLVKGMKSGELFFGEGSRLTVL.